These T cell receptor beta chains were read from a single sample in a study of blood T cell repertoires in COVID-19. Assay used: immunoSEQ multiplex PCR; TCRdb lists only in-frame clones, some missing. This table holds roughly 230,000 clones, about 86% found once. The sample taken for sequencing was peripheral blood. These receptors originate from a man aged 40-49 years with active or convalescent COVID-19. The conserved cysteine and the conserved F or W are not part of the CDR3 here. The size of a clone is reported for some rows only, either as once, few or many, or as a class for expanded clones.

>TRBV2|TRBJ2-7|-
ASTQGGGHYEQY
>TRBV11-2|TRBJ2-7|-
ASSPSTGTYEQY
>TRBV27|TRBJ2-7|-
ASSLSAAGNTYEQY
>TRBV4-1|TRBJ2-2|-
ASSQPPNTGELF
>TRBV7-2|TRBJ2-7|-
ASSFGDRGPYEQY
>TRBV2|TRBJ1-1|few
ASSADRGGMNTEAF
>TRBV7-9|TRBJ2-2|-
ASSLAQGRGLNTGELF
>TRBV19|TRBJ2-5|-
ASSLAGSETQY
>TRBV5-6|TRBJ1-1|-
ASSLPQGIRSEAF
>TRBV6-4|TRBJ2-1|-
ASSEGVYNEQF
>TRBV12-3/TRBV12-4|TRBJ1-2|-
ASSPGEGYGYT
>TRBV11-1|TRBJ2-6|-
ASTTGLAGANVLT
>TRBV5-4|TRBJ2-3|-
ASRIGLAGETDTQY
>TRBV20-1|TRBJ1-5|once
SASPGTGQPQH
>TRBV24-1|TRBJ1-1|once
ATKGVRDTEAF
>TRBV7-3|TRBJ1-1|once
ASSLSGGPNTEAF
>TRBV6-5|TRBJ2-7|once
ATYGTASSYEQY